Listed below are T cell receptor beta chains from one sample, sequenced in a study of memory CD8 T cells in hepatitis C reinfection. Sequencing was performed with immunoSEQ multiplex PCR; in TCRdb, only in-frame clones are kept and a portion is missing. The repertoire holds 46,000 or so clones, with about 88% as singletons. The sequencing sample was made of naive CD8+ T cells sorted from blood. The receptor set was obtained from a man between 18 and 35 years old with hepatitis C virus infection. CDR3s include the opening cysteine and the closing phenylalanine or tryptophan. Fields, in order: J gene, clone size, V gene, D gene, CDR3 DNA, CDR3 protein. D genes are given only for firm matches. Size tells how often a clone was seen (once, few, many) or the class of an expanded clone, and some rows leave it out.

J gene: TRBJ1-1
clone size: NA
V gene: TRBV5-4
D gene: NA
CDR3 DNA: TGTGCCAGCAGCTCGGGGGTCGGGGGACTCGGCACTGAAGCTTTCTTT
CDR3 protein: CASSSGVGGLGTEAFF

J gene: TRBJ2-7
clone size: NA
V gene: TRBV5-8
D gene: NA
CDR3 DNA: TGTGCCAGCAGCTCGGAGGACAGCCACGAGCAGTACTTC
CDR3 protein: CASSSEDSHEQYF

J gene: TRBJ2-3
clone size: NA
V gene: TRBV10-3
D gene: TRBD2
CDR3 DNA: TGTGCCATCAGTGGAACTAGCGGGAGAACAGATACGCAGTATTTT
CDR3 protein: CAISGTSGRTDTQYF

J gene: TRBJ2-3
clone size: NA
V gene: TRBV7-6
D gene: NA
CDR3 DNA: TGTGCCAGCAGCCCCTCCACGGGATTCACAGATACGCAGTATTTT
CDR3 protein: CASSPSTGFTDTQYF

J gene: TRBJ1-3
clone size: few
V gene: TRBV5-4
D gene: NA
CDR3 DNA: TGTGCCAGCAAAGGGGAAGTCTCTGGAAACACCATATATTTT
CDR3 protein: CASKGEVSGNTIYF

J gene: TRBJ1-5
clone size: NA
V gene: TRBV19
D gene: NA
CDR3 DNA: TGTGCCAGTAGTATGTTTTCGGATAGCCATCAGCCCCAGCATTTT
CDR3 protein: CASSMFSDSHQPQHF

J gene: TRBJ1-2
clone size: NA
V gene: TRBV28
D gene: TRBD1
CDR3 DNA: TGTGCCAGCAGTAACAGGGGGCGCATGAGCTACACCTTC
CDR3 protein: CASSNRGRMSYTF

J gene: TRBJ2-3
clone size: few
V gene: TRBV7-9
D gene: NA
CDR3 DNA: TGTGCCAGCAGTCCGGGGGTTACCTCTAGCACAGATACGCAGTATTTT
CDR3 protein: CASSPGVTSSTDTQYF

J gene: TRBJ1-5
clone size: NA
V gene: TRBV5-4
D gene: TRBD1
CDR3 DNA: TGTGCCAGCAGCCCGGACAGGTCTAATCAGCCCCAGCATTTT
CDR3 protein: CASSPDRSNQPQHF

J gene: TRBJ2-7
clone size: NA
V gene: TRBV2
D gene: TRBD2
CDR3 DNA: TGTGCCAGCAGTGAATTGGCGGGAGAAACCTACGAGCAGTACTTC
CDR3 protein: CASSELAGETYEQYF

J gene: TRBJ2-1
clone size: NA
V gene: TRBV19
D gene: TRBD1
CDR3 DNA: TGTGCCAGTAGTGGGGACAGGAACTCCTACAATGAGCAGTTCTTC
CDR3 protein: CASSGDRNSYNEQFF

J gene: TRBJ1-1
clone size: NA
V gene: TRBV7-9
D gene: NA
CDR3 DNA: TGTGCCAGCAGCCCCTTGGTGGCGGGCACTGAAGCTTTCTTT
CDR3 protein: CASSPLVAGTEAFF

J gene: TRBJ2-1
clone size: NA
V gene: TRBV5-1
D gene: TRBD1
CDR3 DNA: TGCGCCAGCAGCATCACAGGGGACTACAATGAGCAGTTCTTC
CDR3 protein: CASSITGDYNEQFF

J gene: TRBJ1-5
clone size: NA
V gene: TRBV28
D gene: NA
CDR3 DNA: TGTGCCAGCAGTCCGCCTTTTGGGGAGGAGGATCAGCCCCAGCATTTT
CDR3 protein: CASSPPFGEEDQPQHF

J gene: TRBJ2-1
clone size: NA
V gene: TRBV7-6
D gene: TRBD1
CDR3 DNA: TGTGCCAGCAGCTCGACAGGGAGTAATGAGCAGTTCTTC
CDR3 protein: CASSSTGSNEQFF

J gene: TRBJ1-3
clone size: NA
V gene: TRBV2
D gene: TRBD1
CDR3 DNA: TGTGCCAGCAGTGAAGTTTGGGACAGTAGAAACACCATATATTTT
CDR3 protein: CASSEVWDSRNTIYF

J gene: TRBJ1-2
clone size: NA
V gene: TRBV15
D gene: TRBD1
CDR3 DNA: TGTGCCACCAGCTTGGGACGGGGACAGGCCTATGGCTACACCTTC
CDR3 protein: CATSLGRGQAYGYTF

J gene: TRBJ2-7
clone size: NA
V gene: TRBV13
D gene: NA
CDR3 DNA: TGTGCCAGCAGCTTAAACGTGGCGGACTACGAGCAGTACTTC
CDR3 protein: CASSLNVADYEQYF

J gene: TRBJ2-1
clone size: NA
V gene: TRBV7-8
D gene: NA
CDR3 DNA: TGTGCCAGCAGCCCTTCCGAGGGCTACAATGAGCAGTTCTTC
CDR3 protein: CASSPSEGYNEQFF

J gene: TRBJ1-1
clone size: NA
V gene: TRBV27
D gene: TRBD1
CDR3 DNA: TGTGCCAGCAGTTTATCGGAACAGGGGACTGAAGCTTTCTTT
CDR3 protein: CASSLSEQGTEAFF

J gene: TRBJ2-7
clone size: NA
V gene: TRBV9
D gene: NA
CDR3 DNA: TGTGCCAGCAGCGTAGTGGGGGCCCCAACCTACGAGCAGTACTTC
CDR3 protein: CASSVVGAPTYEQYF

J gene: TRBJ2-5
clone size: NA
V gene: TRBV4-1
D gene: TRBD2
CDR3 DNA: TGCGCCAGCAGCCGGTTAGCGGGAGAGGGAGAGCAGTACTTC
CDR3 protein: CASSRLAGEGEQYF

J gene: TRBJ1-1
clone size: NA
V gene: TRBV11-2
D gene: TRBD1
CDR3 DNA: TGTGCCAGCAGCACTCGACAGGGGATGAGCACTGAAGCTTTCTTT
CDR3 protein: CASSTRQGMSTEAFF

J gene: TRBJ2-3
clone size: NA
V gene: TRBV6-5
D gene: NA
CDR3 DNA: TGTGCCAGCTCCCTAGGAGGGGGCGGAGCAGATACGCAGTATTTT
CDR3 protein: CASSLGGGGADTQYF

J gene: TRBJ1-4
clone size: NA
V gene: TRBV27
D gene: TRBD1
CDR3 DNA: TGTGCCAGCAGCCCACGCCTGGACAGGGCCTATGGGAGTAATGAAAAACTGTTTTTT
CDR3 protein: CASSPRLDRAYGSNEKLFF

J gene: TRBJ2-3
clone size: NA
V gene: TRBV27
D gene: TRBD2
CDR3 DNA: TGTGCCAGCAGTATTATCGGGGGGGGATCCACAGATACGCAGTATTTT
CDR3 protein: CASSIIGGGSTDTQYF

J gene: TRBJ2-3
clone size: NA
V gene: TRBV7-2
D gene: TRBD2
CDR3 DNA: TGTGCCAGCAGCCCAGGGACTAGCGGGTGGGTAGATACGCAGTATTTT
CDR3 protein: CASSPGTSGWVDTQYF

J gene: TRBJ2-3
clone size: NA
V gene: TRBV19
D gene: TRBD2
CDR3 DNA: TGTGCCAGTAGTACTAGCGGGGGCCGTGAGCAGTATTTT
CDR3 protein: CASSTSGGREQYF

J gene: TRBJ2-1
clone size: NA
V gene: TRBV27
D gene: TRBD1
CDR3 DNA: TGTGCCAGCAGTGGAACAGGGGGCCATGAGCAGTTCTTC
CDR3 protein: CASSGTGGHEQFF

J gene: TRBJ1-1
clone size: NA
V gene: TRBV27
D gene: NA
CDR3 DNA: TGTGCCAGCAGTAACATCGGGGGGGGCGAAGCTTTCTTT
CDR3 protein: CASSNIGGGEAFF

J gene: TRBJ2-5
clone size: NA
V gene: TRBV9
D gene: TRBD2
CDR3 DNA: TGTGCCAGCAGCGTAGATAGGACTAGCGGAGGGGGGGAGACCCAGTACTTC
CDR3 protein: CASSVDRTSGGGETQYF

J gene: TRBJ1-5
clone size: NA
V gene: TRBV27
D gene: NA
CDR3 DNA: TGTGCCAGCAGTTTATCGTCAACGGGTCAGCCCCAGCATTTT
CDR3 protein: CASSLSSTGQPQHF

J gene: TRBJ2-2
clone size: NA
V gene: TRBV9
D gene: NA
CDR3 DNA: TGTGCCAGCAGCGCCGTGGGACAAAGGCTTAACACCGGGGAGCTGTTTTTT
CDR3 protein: CASSAVGQRLNTGELFF

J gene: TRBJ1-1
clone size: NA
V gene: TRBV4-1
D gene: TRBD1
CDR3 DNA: TGCGCCAGCAGTCATGGACAGGGCGGGAACACTGAAGCTTTCTTT
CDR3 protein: CASSHGQGGNTEAFF

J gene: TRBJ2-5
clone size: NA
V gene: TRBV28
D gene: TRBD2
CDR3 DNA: TGTGCCAGCAGTTTCGGACTAGCGGAGATTAGAGAGACCCAGTACTTC
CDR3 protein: CASSFGLAEIRETQYF

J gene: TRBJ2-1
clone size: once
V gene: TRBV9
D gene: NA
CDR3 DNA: TGTGCCAGCAGCGTAGGTCCAGGGGCCAATGAGCAGTTCTTC
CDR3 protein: CASSVGPGANEQFF

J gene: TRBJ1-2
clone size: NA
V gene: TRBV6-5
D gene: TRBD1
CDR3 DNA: TGTGCCAGCAGGGGAATACAGGGGGCGGAGAAAGGCTACACCTTC
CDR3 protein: CASRGIQGAEKGYTF

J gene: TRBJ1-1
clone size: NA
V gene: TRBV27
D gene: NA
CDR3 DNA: TGTGCCAGCAGTTTTGGTAGTCTGAACACTGAAGCTTTCTTT
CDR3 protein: CASSFGSLNTEAFF

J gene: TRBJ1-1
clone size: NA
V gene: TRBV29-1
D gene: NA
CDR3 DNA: TGCAGCGGGGAGGGGAATATGTGGAACACTGAAGCTTTCTTT
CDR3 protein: CSGEGNMWNTEAFF

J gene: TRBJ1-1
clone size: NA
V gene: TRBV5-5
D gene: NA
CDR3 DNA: TGTGCCAGCAGCCACTCACCCGCGGAACTTGAAGCTTTCTTT
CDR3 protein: CASSHSPAELEAFF

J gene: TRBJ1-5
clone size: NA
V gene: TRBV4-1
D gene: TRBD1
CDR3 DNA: TGCGCCAGCAGCCACGACAGGGTTCAGCCCCAGCATTTT
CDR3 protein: CASSHDRVQPQHF

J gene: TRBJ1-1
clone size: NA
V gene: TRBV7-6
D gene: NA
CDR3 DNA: TGTGCCAGCAGCTTGGAGCGGGGCACTGAAGCTTTCTTT
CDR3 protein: CASSLERGTEAFF

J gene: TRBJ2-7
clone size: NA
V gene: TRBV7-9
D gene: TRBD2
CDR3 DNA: TGTGCCATCCAGCGGGAGAGACCCTACGAGCAGTACTTC
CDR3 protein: CAIQRERPYEQYF

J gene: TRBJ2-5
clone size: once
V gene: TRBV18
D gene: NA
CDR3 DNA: TGTGCCAGCTCACCACTAGCGGAAGAGACCCAGTACTTC
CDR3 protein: CASSPLAEETQYF

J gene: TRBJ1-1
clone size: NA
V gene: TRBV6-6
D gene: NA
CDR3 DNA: TGTGCCAGCAGCCTTGGGGGCAGCGGCGAAGCTTTCTTT
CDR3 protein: CASSLGGSGEAFF

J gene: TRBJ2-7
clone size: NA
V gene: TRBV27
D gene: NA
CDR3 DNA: TGTGCCAGCAGTTTGGCAGGGTCCTACGAGCAGTACTTC
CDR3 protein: CASSLAGSYEQYF

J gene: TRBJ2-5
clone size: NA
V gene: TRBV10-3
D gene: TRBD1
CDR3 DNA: TGTGCCATCAGTGCGGGACAGGCCCAAGAGACCCAGTACTTC
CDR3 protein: CAISAGQAQETQYF

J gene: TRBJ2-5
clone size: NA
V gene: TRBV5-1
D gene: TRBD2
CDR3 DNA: TGCGCCAGCAGCCCGGGACTAGCGGACAGACAAGAGACCCAGTACTTC
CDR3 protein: CASSPGLADRQETQYF